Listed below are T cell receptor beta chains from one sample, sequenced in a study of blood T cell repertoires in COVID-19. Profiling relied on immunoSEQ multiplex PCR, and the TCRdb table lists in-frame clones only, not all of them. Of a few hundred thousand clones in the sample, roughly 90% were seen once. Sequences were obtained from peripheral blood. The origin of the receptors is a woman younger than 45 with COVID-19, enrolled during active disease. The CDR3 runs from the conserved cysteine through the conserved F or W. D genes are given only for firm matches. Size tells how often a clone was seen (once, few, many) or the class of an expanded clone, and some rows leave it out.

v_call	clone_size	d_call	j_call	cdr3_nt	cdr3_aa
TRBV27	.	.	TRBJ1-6	TGTGCCAGCAGTTCAGATTATAATTCACCCCTCCACTTT	CASSSDYNSPLHF
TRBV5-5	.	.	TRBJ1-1	TGTGCCAGCAGCTTGGGGAGATCTAGGACTGAAGCTTTCTTT	CASSLGRSRTEAFF
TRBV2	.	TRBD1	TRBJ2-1	TGTGCCAGCAGCGTCAACAGGGGGGTATACAATGAGCAGTTCTTC	CASSVNRGVYNEQFF
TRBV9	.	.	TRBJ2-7	TGTGCCAGCAGCCTCCAGGGAATTAGCCACGAGCAGTACTTC	CASSLQGISHEQYF
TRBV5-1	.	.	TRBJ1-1	TGCGCCAGCACGAACTTTAAGAACACTGAAGCTTTCTTT	CASTNFKNTEAFF
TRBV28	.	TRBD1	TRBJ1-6	TGTGCCAGCTGGACAGGGCGGTCACCCCTCCACTTT	CASWTGRSPLHF
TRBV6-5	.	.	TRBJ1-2	.	CASSSSTGQANYGYTF
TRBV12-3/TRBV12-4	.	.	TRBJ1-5	TGTGCCAGCAGCAATAGCAATCAGCCCCAGCATTTT	CASSNSNQPQHF
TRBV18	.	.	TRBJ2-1	TGTGCCAGCTCACCAGCAGGGAATGAGCAGTTCTTC	CASSPAGNEQFF
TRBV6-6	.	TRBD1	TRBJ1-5	TGTGCCAGCAGTTACGGACAGGGTGAACAGCCCCAGCATTTT	CASSYGQGEQPQHF
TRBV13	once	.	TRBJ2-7	TGTGCCAGCAGCTTATTCGACATCCAGAGTTCCTACGAGCAGTACTTC	CASSLFDIQSSYEQYF
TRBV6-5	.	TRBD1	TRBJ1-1	TGTGCCAGCACCATGGACAGGGGGGACACTGAAGCTTTCTTT	CASTMDRGDTEAFF
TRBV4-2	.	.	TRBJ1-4	TGTGCCAGCAGCCAAGAGGTAAATCGGGAGGAAAAACTGTTTTTT	CASSQEVNREEKLFF
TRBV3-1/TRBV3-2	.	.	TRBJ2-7	TGTGCCAGCAGCCATCTTCAGGGGTCTAACATTTACGAGCAGTACTTC	CASSHLQGSNIYEQYF
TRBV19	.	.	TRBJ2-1	TGTGCCAGTAGTCTACAGGGAAACAACAATGAGCAGTTCTTC	CASSLQGNNNEQFF